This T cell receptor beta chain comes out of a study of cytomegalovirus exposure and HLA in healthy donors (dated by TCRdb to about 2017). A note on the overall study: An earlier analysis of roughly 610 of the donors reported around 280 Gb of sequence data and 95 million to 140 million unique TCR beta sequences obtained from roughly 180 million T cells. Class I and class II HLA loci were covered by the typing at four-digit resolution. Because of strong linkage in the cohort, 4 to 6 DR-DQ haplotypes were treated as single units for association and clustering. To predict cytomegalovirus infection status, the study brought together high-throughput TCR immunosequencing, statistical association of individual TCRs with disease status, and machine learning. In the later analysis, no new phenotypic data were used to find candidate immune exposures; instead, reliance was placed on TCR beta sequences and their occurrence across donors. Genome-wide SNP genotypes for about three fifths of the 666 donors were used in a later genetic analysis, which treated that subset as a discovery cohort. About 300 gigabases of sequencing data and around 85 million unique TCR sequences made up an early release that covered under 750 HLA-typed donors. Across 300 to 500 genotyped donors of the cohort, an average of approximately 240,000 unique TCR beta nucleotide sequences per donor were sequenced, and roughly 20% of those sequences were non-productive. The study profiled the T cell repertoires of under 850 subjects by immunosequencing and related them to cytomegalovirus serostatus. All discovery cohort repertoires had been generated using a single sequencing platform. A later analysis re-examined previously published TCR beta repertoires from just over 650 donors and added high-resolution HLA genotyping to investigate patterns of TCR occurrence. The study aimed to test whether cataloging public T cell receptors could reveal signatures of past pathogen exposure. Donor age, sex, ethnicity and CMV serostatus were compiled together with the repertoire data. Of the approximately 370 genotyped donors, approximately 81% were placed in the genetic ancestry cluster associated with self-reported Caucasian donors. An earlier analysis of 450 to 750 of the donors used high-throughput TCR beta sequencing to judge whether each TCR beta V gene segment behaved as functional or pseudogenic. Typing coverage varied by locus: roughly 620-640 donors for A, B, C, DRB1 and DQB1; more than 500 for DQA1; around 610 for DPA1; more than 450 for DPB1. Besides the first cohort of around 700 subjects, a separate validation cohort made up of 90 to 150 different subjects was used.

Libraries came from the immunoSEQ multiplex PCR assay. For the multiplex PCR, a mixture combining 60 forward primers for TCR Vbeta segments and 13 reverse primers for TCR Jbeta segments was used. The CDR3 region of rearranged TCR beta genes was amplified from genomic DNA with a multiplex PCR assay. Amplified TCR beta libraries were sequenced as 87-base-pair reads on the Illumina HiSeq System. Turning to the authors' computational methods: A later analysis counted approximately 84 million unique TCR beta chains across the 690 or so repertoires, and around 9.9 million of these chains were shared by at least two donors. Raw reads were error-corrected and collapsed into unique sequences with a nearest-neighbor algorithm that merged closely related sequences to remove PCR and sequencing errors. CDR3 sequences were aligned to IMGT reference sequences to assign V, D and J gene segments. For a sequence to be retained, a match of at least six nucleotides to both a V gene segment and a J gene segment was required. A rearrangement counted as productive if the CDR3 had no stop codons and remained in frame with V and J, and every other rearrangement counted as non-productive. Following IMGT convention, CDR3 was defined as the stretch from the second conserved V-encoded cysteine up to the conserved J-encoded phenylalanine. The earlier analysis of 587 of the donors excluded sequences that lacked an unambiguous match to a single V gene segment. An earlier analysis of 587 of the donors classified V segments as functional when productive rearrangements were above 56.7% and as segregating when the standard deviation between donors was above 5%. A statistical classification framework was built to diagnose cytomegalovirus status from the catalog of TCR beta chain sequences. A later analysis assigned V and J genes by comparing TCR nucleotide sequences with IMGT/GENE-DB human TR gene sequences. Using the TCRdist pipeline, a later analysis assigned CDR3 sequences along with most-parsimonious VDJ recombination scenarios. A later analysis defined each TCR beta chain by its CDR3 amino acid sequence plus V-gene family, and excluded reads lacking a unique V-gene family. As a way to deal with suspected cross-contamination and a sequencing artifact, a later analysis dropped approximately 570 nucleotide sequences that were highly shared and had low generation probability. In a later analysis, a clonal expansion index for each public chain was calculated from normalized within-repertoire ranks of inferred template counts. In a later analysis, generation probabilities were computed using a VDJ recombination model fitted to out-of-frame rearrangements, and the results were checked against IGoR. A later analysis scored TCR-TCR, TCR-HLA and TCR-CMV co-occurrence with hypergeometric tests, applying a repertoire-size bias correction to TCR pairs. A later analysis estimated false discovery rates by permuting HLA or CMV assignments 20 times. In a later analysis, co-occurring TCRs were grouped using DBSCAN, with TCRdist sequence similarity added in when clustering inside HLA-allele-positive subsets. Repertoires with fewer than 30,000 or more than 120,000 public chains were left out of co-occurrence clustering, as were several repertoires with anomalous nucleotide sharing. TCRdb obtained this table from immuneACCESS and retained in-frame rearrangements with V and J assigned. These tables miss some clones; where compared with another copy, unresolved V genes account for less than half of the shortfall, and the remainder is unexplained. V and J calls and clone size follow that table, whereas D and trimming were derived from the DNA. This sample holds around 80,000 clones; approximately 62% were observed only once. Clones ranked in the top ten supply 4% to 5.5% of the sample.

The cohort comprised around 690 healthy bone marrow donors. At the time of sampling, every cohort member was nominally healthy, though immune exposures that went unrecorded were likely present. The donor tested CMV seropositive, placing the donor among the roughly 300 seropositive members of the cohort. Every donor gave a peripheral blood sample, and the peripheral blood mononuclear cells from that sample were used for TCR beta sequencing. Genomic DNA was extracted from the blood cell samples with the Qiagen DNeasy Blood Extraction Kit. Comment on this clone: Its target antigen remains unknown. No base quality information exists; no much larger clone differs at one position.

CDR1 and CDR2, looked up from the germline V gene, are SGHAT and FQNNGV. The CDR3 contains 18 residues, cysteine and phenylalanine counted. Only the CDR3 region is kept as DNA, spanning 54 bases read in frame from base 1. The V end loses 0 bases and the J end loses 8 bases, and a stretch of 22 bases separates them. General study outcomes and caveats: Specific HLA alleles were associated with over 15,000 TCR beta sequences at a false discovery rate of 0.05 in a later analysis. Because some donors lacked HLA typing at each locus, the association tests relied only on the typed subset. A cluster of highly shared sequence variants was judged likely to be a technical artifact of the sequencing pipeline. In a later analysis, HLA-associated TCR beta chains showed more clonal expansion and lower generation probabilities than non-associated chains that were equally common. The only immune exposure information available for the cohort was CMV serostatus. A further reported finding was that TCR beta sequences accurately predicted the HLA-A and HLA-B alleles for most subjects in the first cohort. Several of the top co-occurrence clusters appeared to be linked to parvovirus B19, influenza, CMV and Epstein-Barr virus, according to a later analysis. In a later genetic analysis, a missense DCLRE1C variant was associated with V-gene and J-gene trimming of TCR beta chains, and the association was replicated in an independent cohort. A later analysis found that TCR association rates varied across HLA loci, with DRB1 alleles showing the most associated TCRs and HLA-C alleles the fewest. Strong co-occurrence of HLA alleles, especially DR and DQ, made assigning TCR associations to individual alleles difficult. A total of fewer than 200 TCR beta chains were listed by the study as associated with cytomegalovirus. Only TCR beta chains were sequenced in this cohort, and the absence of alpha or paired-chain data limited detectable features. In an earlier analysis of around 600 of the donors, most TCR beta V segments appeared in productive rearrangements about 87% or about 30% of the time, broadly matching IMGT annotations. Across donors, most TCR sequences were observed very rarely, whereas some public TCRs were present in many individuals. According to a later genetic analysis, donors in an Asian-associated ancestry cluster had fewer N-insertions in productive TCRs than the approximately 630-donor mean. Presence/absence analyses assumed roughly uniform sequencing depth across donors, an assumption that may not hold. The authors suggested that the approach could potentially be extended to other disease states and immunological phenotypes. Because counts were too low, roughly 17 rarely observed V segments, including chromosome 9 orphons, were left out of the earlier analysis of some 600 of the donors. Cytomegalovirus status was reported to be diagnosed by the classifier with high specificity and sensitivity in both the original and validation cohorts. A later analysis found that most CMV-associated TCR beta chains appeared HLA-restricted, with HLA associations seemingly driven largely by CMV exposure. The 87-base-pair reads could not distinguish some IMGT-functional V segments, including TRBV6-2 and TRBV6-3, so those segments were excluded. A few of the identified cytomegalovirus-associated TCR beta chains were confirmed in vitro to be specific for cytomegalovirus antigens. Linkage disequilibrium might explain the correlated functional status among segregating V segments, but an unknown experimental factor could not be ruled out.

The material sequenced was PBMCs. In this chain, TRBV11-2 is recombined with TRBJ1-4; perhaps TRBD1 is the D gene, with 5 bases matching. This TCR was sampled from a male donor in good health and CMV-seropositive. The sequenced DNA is TGTGCCAGCAGCTTAGAGGGGAAATGGCCACCGGGGGGAGAAAAACTGTTTTTT. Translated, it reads CASSLEGKWPPGGEKLFF.